Shown below are 32 T cell receptor beta chains from a single sample sequenced in a study of CD8+CD57+ T cells in acquired aplastic anemia. TCR beta VDJ and CDR3 profiles were obtained from a genomic DNA template. From the reads, TCRdb called clonotypes with MiXCR, one entry per CDR3 protein. The profile shows about 170,000 distinct CDR3 sequences, around 40% of them singletons. Material: sorted CD4+, CD8+, or CD8+CD57+ T cells (not recorded which) from PBMCs. The receptors stem from a human donor in good health.

This clonotype showed up many times. V gene TRBV15 combines with J gene TRBJ2-7, with 10 bases aligning to TRBD1. V dropped 1 base and J dropped 1; count of bases not matched to a gene: 4. CDR3 size: 16 residues. Per germline, CDR1 LNHNV and CDR2 YYDKDF (reference sequence). The chain's CDR3 is CATSRGGTGVSYEQYF. Written as DNA, the CDR3 is TGTGCCACCAGCAGAGGTGGGACAGGGGTTTCCTACGAGCAGTACTTC.

This clonotype has a count of ten or more. V and J are TRBV20-1 and TRBJ1-2; 8 bases are a match to TRBD1. The CDR3 spans 16 residues. J gave up 2 bases and V 3 bases, and 11 bases lay outside the gene matches. Per the germline V gene, CDR1 is DFQATT and CDR2 is SNEGSKA (reference sequence). The CDR3: CSARRQGIGLNYGYTF. CDR3 in DNA: TGCAGTGCTAGGAGACAGGGGATAGGCCTCAACTATGGCTACACCTTC.

This clonotype was counted only a few times. V is TRBV29-1 and J is TRBJ1-2, with 10 bases that match TRBD1. J lost 4 bases, V lost 8 bases, and 10 bases had no gene match. The V gene's germline CDR1 is SQVTM and CDR2 ANQGSEA. The CDR3 runs 14 residues. CDR3 in amino acids: CSSGWGQGSYGYTF. The CDR3 bases are TGCAGCTCTGGTTGGGGACAGGGGTCCTATGGCTACACCTTC.

The chain links TRBV2 to TRBJ2-7; 7 bases agree with TRBD2. Germline V CDR1 and CDR2: SNHLY, FYNNEI. This CDR3 is built from 14 residues. The V segment lost 8 bases and the J segment 2 bases; nucleotides outside the gene matches: 9. Here the CDR3 DNA reads TGTGCCAGCCGAGTTGCGGGAGTCCCCTACGAGCAGTACTTC. It codes for CASRVAGVPYEQYF. The whole variable domain, filled in from reference TRBV2 and TRBJ2-7, reads EPEVTQTPSHQVTQMGQEVILRCVPISNHLYFYWYRQILGQKVEFLVSFYNNEISEKSEIFDDQFSVERPDGSNFTLKIRSTKLEDSAMYFCASRVAGVPYEQYFGPGTRLTVT.

This clonotype was seen at least ten times. The rearrangement links TRBV7-3 to TRBJ2-3; D is possibly TRBD2 (6 bases). CDR1 SGHTA and CDR2 FQGTGA come from the germline V gene. Deletions cut 2 bases from V and 3 bases from J, with 15 bases between. The CDR3 runs to 16 residues. The CDR3: CASSLLRRGATDTQYF. The CDR3 bases are TGTGCCAGCAGCTTACTTAGGCGGGGAGCTACAGATACGCAGTATTTT.

The gene calls are TRBV12-3 or TRBV12-4 and TRBJ2-1, with TRBD2 matching 13 bases. This CDR3 spans 15 amino acids. The J segment lost 8 bases and the V segment lost 7 bases, leaving 8 bases of the junction unmatched. The CDR3 protein is CASTRGTSGADEQFF. The CDR3 DNA reads TGTGCCAGCACCCGAGGGACTAGCGGGGCCGATGAGCAGTTCTTC.

This clonotype was counted a single time. An end of the junction does not agree with germline; a read error may underlie this. The genes are TRBV7-7 and TRBJ2-7; D not resolved. The CDR3 loop spans 13 amino acids. CDR1 is SSHAT and CDR2 is FNYEAQ in the germline V gene (reference sequence). The CDR3 protein is CASSAGLIYEQYF. The CDR3 DNA is TGTGCTAGCAGCGCCGGGTTGATCTACGAGCAGTACTTC.

The V and J genes are TRBV5-1 and TRBJ2-1, with TRBD2 matching over 10 bases. Per germline, CDR1 SGHRS and CDR2 YFSETQ. Trimming cost V 6 bases and J 6 bases; bases outside gene matches: 6. The CDR3 is 14 amino acids. The CDR3 here is CASNRGLASNEQFF. The DNA of the CDR3 is TGCGCCAGCAACCGGGGACTAGCGAGCAATGAGCAGTTCTTC.

A remark on this clonotype: The final CDR3 position lacks the conserved phenylalanine or tryptophan, pointing to a likely read error. The DNA is omitted, as the CDR3 cannot be located on it reliably, and the CDR3 follows TCRdb's listing. The V gene is TRBV11-2, the J gene TRBJ2-2; TRBD2, the table's D call, was not compared with the DNA. A total of 16 residues make up the CDR3, ends included. Germline values: CDR1 SGHAT, CDR2 FQNNGV. The CDR3 sequence: CASSGTGTRGTGELVL.

This sequence joins TRBV7-9 and TRBJ1-4; the D is unclear. The V gene lost 3 bases and the J gene lost 12 bases, with 11 bases spanning the gap. The CDR3 runs 12 residues. The germline gives CDR1 SEHNR, CDR2 FQNEAQ (reference sequence). CDR3 DNA sequence: TGTGCCAGCAGCTTCAGGACGGGAGAACTGTTTTTT. Its translation: CASSFRTGELFF.

In its sample, this clonotype was seen once. The chain links TRBV24-1 to TRBJ1-4; 7 nucleotides match TRBD1. This CDR3 has 14 amino acids. With V trimmed by 2 bases and J by 7 bases, 3 bases remained unmatched. The V gene's germline CDR1 is KGHDR and CDR2 SFDVKD. Written as DNA, the CDR3 is TGTGCCACCAGTGATTCGACAGGGAGTGAAAAACTGTTTTTT. It is translated as CATSDSTGSEKLFF.

The chain recombines TRBV4-2 with TRBJ2-1; possibly TRBD1 or TRBD2 for D (6 bases each). The V end lost 0 bases, the J end lost 7 bases, and 22 bases lay between the germline ends. Germline CDR1 LGHNA, CDR2 YNFKEQ. This CDR3 is 18 amino acids long. The CDR3 loop reads CASSQDLYMSLGGNEQFF. In nucleotides, the CDR3 is TGTGCCAGCAGCCAAGATCTATACATGTCACTAGGGGGGAATGAGCAGTTCTTC.

Comments on this clonotype: This may come from a read error, since a much larger clone is one base off. The chain joins TRBV28 to TRBJ2-7; no reliable D call. Looked up from germline, CDR1 is MDHEN and CDR2 is SYDVKM. V shed 6 bases and J shed 7 bases, with 16 bases lying between them. The CDR3 has 13 amino acids. CDR3: CASSSDHLYEQYF. The DNA of the CDR3 is TGTGCCAGCAGCTCCGACCACCTGTATGAGCAGTACTTC.

The sample holds many counts of this clonotype. The chain links TRBV19 to TRBJ2-1, with D possibly matching TRBD2 (6 bases). The V end was cut by 8 bases, the J end by 3 bases, with 17 bases between. CDR3 length: 15 amino acids. CDR1 LNHDA and CDR2 SQIVND come from the germline V gene (reference sequence). The CDR3 sequence is CASRRGWEVYNEQFF. DNA of the CDR3: TGTGCCAGTCGGAGGGGATGGGAGGTCTACAATGAGCAGTTCTTC. Combining the CDR3 with reference TRBV19 and TRBJ2-1 gives the whole variable domain DGGITQSPKYLFRKEGQNVTLSCEQNLNHDAMYWYRQDPGQGLRLIYYSQIVNDFQKGDIAEGYSVSREKKESFPLTVTSAQKNPTAFYLCASRRGWEVYNEQFFGPGTRLTVL.

This clonotype was counted ten times or more. V gene TRBV19 combines with J gene TRBJ1-4; a possible D gene is TRBD1 (5 bases). Trimming stripped 3 bases from V and 5 bases from J, with 10 bases between. The CDR3 is made up of 14 amino acids. Germline CDR1 is LNHDA and CDR2 is SQIVND (reference sequence). For the CDR3, the DNA is TGTGCCAGTAGTATCGCCGGGGGAAATGAAAAACTGTTTTTT. Protein product: CASSIAGGNEKLFF.

This sequence joins TRBV7-2 and TRBJ2-7, with 9 nucleotides matching TRBD1. Germline CDR1 is SGHTA and CDR2 is FQGNSA. The CDR3 consists of 13 residues. V shed 3 bases, J shed 9 bases, and the junction held 6 bases outside the gene matches. CDR3 sequence: CASSLGQGTVQYF. The CDR3 region has the DNA TGTGCCAGCAGCTTGGGACAGGGTACTGTGCAGTACTTC.

This clonotype was found many times. V is TRBV6-4 and J is TRBJ2-3; D not resolved. Germline V lookup: CDR1 MRHNA, CDR2 SNTAGT. Trimming shortened V by 7 bases and J by 4 bases, and 6 bases separated the two germline ends. The CDR3 has 11 residues. For the CDR3, the DNA is TGTGCCAGCATATTTCCAGATACGCAGTATTTT. It is translated as CASIFPDTQYF.

This clonotype was seen repeatedly, ten times or more. The chain employs TRBV5-5 and TRBJ1-2, with D unclear. V gave up 1 base and J gave up 2 bases, with 12 bases separating them. This CDR3 contains 15 residues. Per the germline V gene, CDR1 is SGHKS and CDR2 is YYEKEE (reference sequence). The CDR3 region is CASSLTSTENYGYTF. DNA for the CDR3: TGTGCCAGCAGCTTGACATCAACTGAAAACTATGGCTACACCTTC.

Concerning this clonotype itself: One junction end disagrees with the germline gene, perhaps due to a read error. CDR3 sequence: CAIATESSYERYF. The CDR3 nucleotides are TGTGCCATCGCCACCGAGAGCTCCTACGAGCGGTACTTC. V gene TRBV10-3 combines with J gene TRBJ2-7; D call uncertain. This CDR3 has 13 amino acids. Germline V gene data show CDR1 as ENHRY and CDR2 as SYGVKD.

About this clonotype itself: Because it lacks the conserved phenylalanine or tryptophan at the end, this CDR3 is likely a read error. The chain has TRBV28 and TRBJ1-1, with D perhaps TRBD1 (5 bases). This CDR3 spans 16 amino acids. V was cut by 1 base and J by 4 bases, with 16 bases left in between. Germline lookup yields CDR1 MDHEN and CDR2 SYDVKM. CDR3 in DNA: TGTGCCAGCAGTTTATCCAGGGCGCTAACATCCACTGAAGCTTTCCTT. Residues: CASSLSRALTSTEAFL.

This clonotype was seen a handful of times. The genes are TRBV6-2 or TRBV6-3 and TRBJ1-5, with D maybe TRBD1 (6 bases). Trimming cost V 6 bases and J 4 bases, with 13 bases left between them. Per germline, CDR1 MNHEY and CDR2 SVGEGT. The CDR3 spans 14 residues. The CDR3 nucleotides are TGTGCCAGCAGGTACACAGGGCAAAATCAGCCCCAGCATTTT. Protein product: CASRYTGQNQPQHF.

The sample holds a few counts of this clonotype. This chain joins TRBV6-2 or TRBV6-3 and TRBJ1-6; D possibly corresponds to TRBD1 (5 bases). This CDR3 has 16 amino acids. From germline, CDR1 is MNHEY and CDR2 SVGEGT. V was trimmed by 6 bases and J by 0 bases, leaving 12 bases between them. The CDR3 region has the DNA TGTGCCAGCAGGCCCCTGACAGTCTCCTATAATTCACCCCTCCACTTT. It codes for CASRPLTVSYNSPLHF.

This clonotype was detected once. The genes are TRBV11-2 and TRBJ2-1; 11 bases map to TRBD2. The germline gives CDR1 SGHAT, CDR2 FQNNGV. The CDR3 is 16 amino acids. Losses at the gene ends were 5 bases for V and 5 bases for J; bases not matched to a gene: 8. CDR3 in DNA: TGTGCCAGCAGCACCGCACTAGCGGGAGTCAACAATGAGCAGTTCTTC. Encoded protein: CASSTALAGVNNEQFF.

The chain links TRBV25-1 to TRBJ2-5; D may match TRBD1 or TRBD2 (5 bases each). The CDR3 totals 14 residues. The V gene lost 1 base and the J gene lost 5 bases, with 11 bases spanning the gap. The V gene's germline CDR1 is MGHDK and CDR2 SYGVNS. Here the CDR3 reads CASSESPREETQYF. CDR3 sequence (DNA): TGTGCCAGCAGTGAATCTCCCAGGGAGGAGACCCAGTACTTC.

This clonotype was observed many times. The chain carries TRBV12-3 or TRBV12-4 and TRBJ1-4; D not resolved. Trimming removed 7 bases from V and 11 bases from J, with 11 bases in between. This CDR3 has 11 residues. As DNA, the CDR3 is TGTGCCAGCACCTTACGCGGGAAACTGTTTTTT. It specifies CASTLRGKLFF.

Worth noting for this clonotype: Relative to the germline gene, one junction end is altered; a read error may explain this. J is TRBJ2-5 and V is TRBV7-9; D is undetermined. This CDR3 has 12 residues. Looked up from germline, CDR1 is SEHNR and CDR2 is FQNEAQ (reference sequence). The CDR3 DNA follows: TGCGCCAGCAGGTTACCCGGAGAGACCCAGTACTTC. Its protein product is CASRLPGETQYF. The full variable domain, its missing parts supplied by reference TRBV7-9 and TRBJ2-5, is DTGVSQNPRHKITKRGQNVTFRCDPISEHNRLYWYRQTLGQGPEFLTYFQNEAQLEKSRLLSDRFSAERPKGSFSTLEIQRTEQGDSAMYLCASRLPGETQYFGPGTRLLVL.

This rearrangement joins TRBV7-8 to TRBJ1-5; no reliable D call. Germline-derived CDR1 and CDR2 are SGHVS and FQNEAQ. Trimming stripped 5 bases from V and 4 bases from J, with 21 bases between. CDR3 size: 17 residues. The DNA of the CDR3 is TGTGCCAGCAGCCCTGTAGCGGCAGTCGGGCCTAATCAGCCCCAGCATTTT. Translating it yields CASSPVAAVGPNQPQHF. Full variable domain (outside the CDR3, taken from reference TRBV7-8 and TRBJ1-5): GAGVSQSPRYKVAKRGQDVALRCDPISGHVSLFWYQQALGQGPEFLTYFQNEAQLDKSGLPSDRFFAERPEGSVSTLKIQRTQQEDSAVYLCASSPVAAVGPNQPQHFGDGTRLSIL.

Of note for this clonotype: An end of the junction does not agree with germline; a read error may underlie this. The genes are TRBV5-4 and TRBJ1-5, with 7 bases identical to TRBD1. The CDR3 contains 13 residues. Germline V lookup: CDR1 SGHNT, CDR2 YYREEE (reference sequence). CDR3 coding DNA: TGCGCCAGCAGTACTGACAGGGATCAGCCCCAGCATTTT. Translation gives CASSTDRDQPQHF.

This clonotype was picked up many times. The V gene is TRBV12-3 or TRBV12-4, the J gene TRBJ1-3; no definite D call. Deletions cut 4 bases from V and 0 bases from J, with 10 bases between. The CDR3 contains 15 residues. The DNA for the CDR3 is TGTGCCAGCAGTTGGTCGACACGCTCTGGAAACACCATATATTTT. It specifies CASSWSTRSGNTIYF.

The J gene is TRBJ1-1, the V gene TRBV15; 10 bases fit TRBD1. After removal of 3 bases from V and 5 bases from J, the junction contained 9 bases not matched to a gene. Germline CDR1 is LNHNV and CDR2 is YYDKDF (reference sequence). There are 16 residues in the CDR3. In DNA form, the CDR3 reads TGTGCCACCAGCAGCCCATCCGACAGGGGGCGGACTGAAGCTTTCTTT. Encoded protein: CATSSPSDRGRTEAFF.

The rearrangement joins TRBV20-1 to TRBJ2-3, with a possible D match to TRBD2 (5 bases). The CDR3 is made up of 15 amino acids. Per germline, CDR1 DFQATT and CDR2 SNEGSKA (reference sequence). Trimming left V 0 bases short and J 0 bases short, with 10 bases between. The CDR3 coding sequence is TGCAGTGCTAGAGATGTAATAGCGAGCACAGATACGCAGTATTTT. Encoded protein: CSARDVIASTDTQYF.

This clonotype was seen repeatedly, ten times or more. This chain links TRBV20-1 with TRBJ2-2, with TRBD2 matching over 10 bases. The V and J ends lost 3 bases and 2 bases, in that order; junction bases with no gene match: 9. The CDR3 consists of 17 residues. Germline CDR1 DFQATT, CDR2 SNEGSKA (reference sequence). The CDR3 sequence: CSARGLAGGGNTGELFF. In DNA, the CDR3 is TGCAGTGCTAGGGGTTTAGCGGGAGGCGGTAACACCGGGGAGCTGTTTTTT.